These T cell receptor beta chains were read from a single sample in a study of graft-versus-host responses after intestinal transplantation. Antigens for these TCRs are unknown. The table came from immunoSEQ multiplex PCR; TCRdb's copy has only in-frame clones and leaves some out. The data hold roughly 90,000 clones, with less than 90% observed a single time. This sample comprised unstimulated CD4+ T cells sorted from spleen or lymph node cells, obtained before transplant. The receptor source for this set is a human donor who was the organ donor for an intestinal transplant. The CDR3 runs from the conserved cysteine through the conserved F or W. Fields, in order: D gene, clone size, V gene, J gene, CDR3 protein, CDR3 DNA. D genes are given only for firm matches. Only part of the rows carry a size: once, few, many, or a class if the clone is expanded.

-	-	TRBV9	TRBJ1-2	CASSVDGRRYGYTF	TGTGCCAGCAGCGTAGATGGCCGCAGGTATGGCTACACCTTC
-	-	TRBV6-5	TRBJ1-2	CASSYSDPRGRYGYTF	TGTGCCAGCAGTTACTCGGACCCCAGGGGACGCTATGGCTACACCTTC
-	few	TRBV5-5	TRBJ1-5	CASSLAGTRNQPQHF	TGTGCCAGCAGCTTGGCCGGGACACGCAATCAGCCCCAGCATTTT
TRBD2	-	TRBV25-1	TRBJ2-1	CASSPTSGGNNEQFF	TGTGCCAGCAGTCCCACTAGCGGGGGGAACAATGAGCAGTTCTTC
TRBD2	-	TRBV9	TRBJ2-1	CASSVAGGTYNEQFF	TGTGCCAGCAGCGTAGCGGGGGGAACCTACAATGAGCAGTTCTTC
-	-	TRBV27	TRBJ2-2	CASSFVQGYGELFF	TGTGCCAGCAGTTTTGTACAGGGTTACGGGGAGCTGTTTTTT
TRBD2	few	TRBV5-1	TRBJ2-2	CASSSLTSGSNTGELFF	TGCGCCAGCAGCTCGCTGACTAGCGGGAGTAACACCGGGGAGCTGTTTTTT
-	-	TRBV4-2	TRBJ1-2	CASSQELAVTYGYTF	TGTGCCAGCAGCCAAGAGTTGGCAGTCACCTATGGCTACACCTTC
-	-	TRBV5-8	TRBJ2-2	CASREKDSANTGELFF	TGTGCCAGCAGGGAGAAGGACAGCGCGAACACCGGGGAGCTGTTTTTT
TRBD2	-	TRBV5-4	TRBJ2-7	CASSRGGIYEQYF	TGTGCCAGCAGCCGCGGGGGGATTTACGAGCAGTACTTC
TRBD1	-	TRBV5-1	TRBJ1-6	CASSLGGTGVDSPLHF	TGCGCCAGCAGCTTAGGGGGAACAGGGGTCGATTCACCCCTCCACTTT
TRBD2	-	TRBV5-8	TRBJ2-7	CASSLWGRGRTAGEQYF	TGTGCCAGCAGCTTGTGGGGTCGCGGGAGGACCGCCGGCGAGCAGTACTTC
TRBD2	-	TRBV7-2	TRBJ2-3	CASSLFASGWGGTDTQYF	TGTGCCAGCAGCTTATTCGCTAGCGGGTGGGGGGGCACAGATACGCAGTATTTT
TRBD1	-	TRBV9	TRBJ2-7	CASSSTGASSYEQYF	TGTGCCAGCAGTTCCACAGGGGCTAGCTCCTACGAGCAGTACTTC
TRBD2	once	TRBV2	TRBJ2-7	CASERGRAGEQYF	TGTGCCAGCGAACGCGGGAGGGCCGGCGAGCAGTACTTC
TRBD1	-	TRBV4-2	TRBJ2-3	CASNGRGSDTQYF	TGTGCCAGCAATGGCAGGGGGTCAGATACGCAGTATTTT
-	once	TRBV27	TRBJ1-3	CASSLFGGYGNTIYF	TGTGCCAGCAGTTTATTCGGGGGGTACGGAAACACCATATATTTT
-	-	TRBV4-2	TRBJ2-7	CASSQDQGGALPAQYF	TGTGCCAGCAGCCAAGATCAAGGCGGGGCCCTCCCGGCGCAGTACTTC
TRBD1	-	TRBV4-3	TRBJ1-4	CASSLVQGVNEKLFF	TGCGCCAGCAGCCTCGTACAGGGGGTTAATGAAAAACTGTTTTTT
TRBD1	once	TRBV27	TRBJ1-4	CASSFRQGNEKLFF	TGTGCCAGCAGTTTCAGACAGGGCAACGAAAAACTGTTTTTT